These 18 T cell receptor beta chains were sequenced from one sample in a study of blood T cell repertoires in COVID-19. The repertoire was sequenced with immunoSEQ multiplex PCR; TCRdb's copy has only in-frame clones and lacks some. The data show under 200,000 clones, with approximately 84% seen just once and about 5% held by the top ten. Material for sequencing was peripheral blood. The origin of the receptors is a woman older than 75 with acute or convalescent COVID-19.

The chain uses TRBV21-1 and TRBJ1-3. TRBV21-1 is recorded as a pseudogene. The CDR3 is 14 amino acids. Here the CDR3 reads CAGPSPGGTYTIYF. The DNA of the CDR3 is TGTGCCGGCCCCTCACCCGGGGGGACGTACACCATATATTTT.

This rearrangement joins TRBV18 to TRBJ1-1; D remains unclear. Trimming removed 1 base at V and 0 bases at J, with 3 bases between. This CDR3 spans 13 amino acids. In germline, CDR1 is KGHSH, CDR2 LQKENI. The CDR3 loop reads CASSPLVNTEAFF. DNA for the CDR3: TGTGCCAGCTCACCACTCGTGAACACTGAAGCTTTCTTT. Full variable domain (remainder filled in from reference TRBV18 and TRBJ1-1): NAGVMQNPRHLVRRRGQEARLRCSPMKGHSHVYWYRQLPEEGLKFMVYLQKENIIDESGMPKERFSAEFPKEGPSILRIQQVVRGDSAAYFCASSPLVNTEAFFGQGTRLTVV.

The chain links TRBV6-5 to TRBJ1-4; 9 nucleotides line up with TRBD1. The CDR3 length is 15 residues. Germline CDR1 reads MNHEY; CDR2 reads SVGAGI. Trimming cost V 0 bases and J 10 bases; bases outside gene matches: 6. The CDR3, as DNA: TGTGCCAGCAGTTACTCCCGGGACAGGGCCGGAAAACTGTTTTTT. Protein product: CASSYSRDRAGKLFF.

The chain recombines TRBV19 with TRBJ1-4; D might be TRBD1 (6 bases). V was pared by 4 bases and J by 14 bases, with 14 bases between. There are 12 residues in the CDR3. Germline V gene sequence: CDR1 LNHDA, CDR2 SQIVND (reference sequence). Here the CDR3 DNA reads TGTGCCAGTAGTACATCGACAGGCCCTCTGTTTTTT. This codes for CASSTSTGPLFF. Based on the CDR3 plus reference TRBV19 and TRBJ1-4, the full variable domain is DGGITQSPKYLFRKEGQNVTLSCEQNLNHDAMYWYRQDPGQGLRLIYYSQIVNDFQKGDIAEGYSVSREKKESFPLTVTSAQKNPTAFYLCASSTSTGPLFFGSGTQLSVL.

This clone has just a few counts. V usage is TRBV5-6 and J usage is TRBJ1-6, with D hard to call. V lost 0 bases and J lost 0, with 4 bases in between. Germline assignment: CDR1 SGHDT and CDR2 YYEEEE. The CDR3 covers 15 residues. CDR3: CASSLGSSYNSPLHF. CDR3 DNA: TGTGCCAGCAGCTTGGGTAGCTCCTATAATTCACCCCTCCACTTT. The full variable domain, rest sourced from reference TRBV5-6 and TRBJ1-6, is DAGVTQSPTHLIKTRGQQVTLRCSPKSGHDTVSWYQQALGQGPQFIFQYYEEEERQRGNFPDRFSGHQFPNYSSELNVNALLLGDSALYLCASSLGSSYNSPLHFGNGTRLTVT.

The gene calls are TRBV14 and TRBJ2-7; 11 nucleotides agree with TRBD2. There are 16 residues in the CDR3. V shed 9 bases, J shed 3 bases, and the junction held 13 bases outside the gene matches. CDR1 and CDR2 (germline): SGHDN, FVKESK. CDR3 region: CARDQPGLADYYEQYF. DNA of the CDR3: TGTGCCAGAGACCAACCGGGACTAGCGGACTACTACGAGCAGTACTTC. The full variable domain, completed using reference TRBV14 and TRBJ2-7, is EAGVTQFPSHSVIEKGQTVTLRCDPISGHDNLYWYRRVMGKEIKFLLHFVKESKQDESGMPNNRFLAERTGGTYSTLKVQPAELEDSGVYFCARDQPGLADYYEQYFGPGTRLTVT.

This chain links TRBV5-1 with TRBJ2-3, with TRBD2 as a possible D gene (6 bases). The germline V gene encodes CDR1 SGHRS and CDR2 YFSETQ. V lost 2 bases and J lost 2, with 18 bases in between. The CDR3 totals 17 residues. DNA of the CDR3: TGCGCCAGCAGCTTTCGAGGGCCGGAGGGTTACACAGATACGCAGTATTTT. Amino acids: CASSFRGPEGYTDTQYF.

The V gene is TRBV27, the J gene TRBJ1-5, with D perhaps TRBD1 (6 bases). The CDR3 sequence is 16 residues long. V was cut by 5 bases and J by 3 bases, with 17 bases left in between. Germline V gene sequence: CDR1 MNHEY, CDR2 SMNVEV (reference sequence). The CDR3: CASSPIPQGFNQPQHF. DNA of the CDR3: TGTGCCAGCAGTCCGATACCCCAGGGGTTCAATCAGCCCCAGCATTTT.

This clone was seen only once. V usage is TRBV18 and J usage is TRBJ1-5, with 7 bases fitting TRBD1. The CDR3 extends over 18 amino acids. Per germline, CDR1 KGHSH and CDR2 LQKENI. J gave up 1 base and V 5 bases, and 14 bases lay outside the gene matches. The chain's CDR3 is CASSASTGVGRSNQPQHF. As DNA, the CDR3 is TGTGCCAGCTCAGCATCAACAGGGGTCGGTAGGAGCAATCAGCCCCAGCATTTT.

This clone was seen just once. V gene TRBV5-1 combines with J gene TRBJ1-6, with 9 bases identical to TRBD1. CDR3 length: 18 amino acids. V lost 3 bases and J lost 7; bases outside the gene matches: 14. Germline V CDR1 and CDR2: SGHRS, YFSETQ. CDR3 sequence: CASSSGQGQYRPNSPLHF. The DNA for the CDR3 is TGCGCCAGCAGCTCGGGACAGGGCCAATACCGGCCCAATTCACCCCTCCACTTT.

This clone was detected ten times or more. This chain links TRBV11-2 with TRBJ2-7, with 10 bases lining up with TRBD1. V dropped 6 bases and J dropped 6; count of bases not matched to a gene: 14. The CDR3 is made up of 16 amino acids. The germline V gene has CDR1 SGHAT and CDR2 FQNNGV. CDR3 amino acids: CASRQKSPGQGIEQYF. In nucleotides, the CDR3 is TGTGCCAGCAGACAAAAATCACCGGGACAGGGGATCGAGCAGTACTTC.

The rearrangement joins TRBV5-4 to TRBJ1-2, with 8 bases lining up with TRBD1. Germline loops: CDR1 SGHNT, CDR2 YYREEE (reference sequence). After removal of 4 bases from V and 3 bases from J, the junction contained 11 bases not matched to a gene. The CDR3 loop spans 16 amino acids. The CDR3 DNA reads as TGTGCCAGCAGCGCCCGGGACAGGCCCTTCGACTATGGCTACACCTTC. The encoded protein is CASSARDRPFDYGYTF. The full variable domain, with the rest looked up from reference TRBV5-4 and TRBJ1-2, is ETGVTQSPTHLIKTRGQQVTLRCSSQSGHNTVSWYQQALGQGPQFIFQYYREEENGRGNFPPRFSGLQFPNYSSELNVNALELDDSALYLCASSARDRPFDYGYTFGSGTRLTVV.

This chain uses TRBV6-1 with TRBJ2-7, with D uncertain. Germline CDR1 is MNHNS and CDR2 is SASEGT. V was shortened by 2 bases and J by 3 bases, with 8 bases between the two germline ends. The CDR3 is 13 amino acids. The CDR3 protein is CASSESVRYEQYF. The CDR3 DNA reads TGTGCCAGCAGTGAAAGCGTCCGCTACGAGCAGTACTTC.

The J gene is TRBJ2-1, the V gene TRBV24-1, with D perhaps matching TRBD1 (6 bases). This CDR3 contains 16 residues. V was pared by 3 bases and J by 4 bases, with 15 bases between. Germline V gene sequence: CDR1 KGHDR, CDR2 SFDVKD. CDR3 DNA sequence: TGTGCCACCAGTGATACCCGCCAGGGGCTATACAATGAGCAGTTCTTC. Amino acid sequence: CATSDTRQGLYNEQFF.

CDR3 protein: CAGYEGYGYTF. The CDR3 DNA reads as TGTGCCGGGTATGAGGGCTATGGCTACACCTTC. V gene TRBV30 combines with J gene TRBJ1-2, with unresolved D. The CDR3 has 11 residues. V lost 8 bases to trimming and J lost 4 bases, with 11 bases between them. The germline V gene encodes CDR1 GTSNPN and CDR2 SVGIG (reference sequence). Full variable domain (outside the CDR3, taken from reference TRBV30 and TRBJ1-2): SQTIHQWPATLVQPVGSPLSLECTVEGTSNPNLYWYRQAAGRGLQLLFYSVGIGQISSEVPQNLSASRPQDRQFILSSKKLLLSDSGFYLCAGYEGYGYTFGSGTRLTVV.

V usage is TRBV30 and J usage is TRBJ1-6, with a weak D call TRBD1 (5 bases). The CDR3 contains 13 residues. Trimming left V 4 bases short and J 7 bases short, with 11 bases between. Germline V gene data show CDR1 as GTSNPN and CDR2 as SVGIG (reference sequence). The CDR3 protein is CAWMGGWNSPLHF. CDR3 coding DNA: TGTGCCTGGATGGGGGGGTGGAATTCACCCCTCCACTTT. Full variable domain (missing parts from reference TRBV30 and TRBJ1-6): SQTIHQWPATLVQPVGSPLSLECTVEGTSNPNLYWYRQAAGRGLQLLFYSVGIGQISSEVPQNLSASRPQDRQFILSSKKLLLSDSGFYLCAWMGGWNSPLHFGNGTRLTVT.

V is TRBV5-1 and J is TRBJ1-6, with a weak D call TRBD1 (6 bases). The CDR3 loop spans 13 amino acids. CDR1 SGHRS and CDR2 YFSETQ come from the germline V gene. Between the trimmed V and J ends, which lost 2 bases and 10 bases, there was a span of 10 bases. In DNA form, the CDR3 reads TGCGCCAGCAGCTTCAGGGGATACTCACCCCTCCACTTT. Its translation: CASSFRGYSPLHF. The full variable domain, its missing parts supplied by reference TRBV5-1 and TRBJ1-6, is KAGVTQTPRYLIKTRGQQVTLSCSPISGHRSVSWYQQTPGQGLQFLFEYFSETQRNKGNFPGRFSGRQFSNSRSEMNVSTLELGDSALYLCASSFRGYSPLHFGNGTRLTVT.

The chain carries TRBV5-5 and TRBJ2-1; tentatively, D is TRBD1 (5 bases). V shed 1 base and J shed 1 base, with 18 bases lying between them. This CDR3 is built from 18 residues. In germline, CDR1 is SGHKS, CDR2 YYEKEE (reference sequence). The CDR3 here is CASSLRAGGRGSYNEQFF. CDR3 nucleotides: TGTGCCAGCAGCTTGAGGGCAGGCGGTAGGGGATCCTACAATGAGCAGTTCTTC.